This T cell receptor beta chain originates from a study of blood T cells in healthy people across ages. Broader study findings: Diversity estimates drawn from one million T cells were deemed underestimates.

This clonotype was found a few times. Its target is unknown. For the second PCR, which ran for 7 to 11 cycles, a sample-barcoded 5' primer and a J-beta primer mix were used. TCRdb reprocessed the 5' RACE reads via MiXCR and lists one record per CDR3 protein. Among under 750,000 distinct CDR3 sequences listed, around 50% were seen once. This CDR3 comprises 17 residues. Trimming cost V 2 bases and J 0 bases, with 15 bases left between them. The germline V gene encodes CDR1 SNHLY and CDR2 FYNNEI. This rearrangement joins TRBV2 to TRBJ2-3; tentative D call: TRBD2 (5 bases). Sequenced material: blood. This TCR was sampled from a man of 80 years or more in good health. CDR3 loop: CASSEWAAVRSTDTQYF. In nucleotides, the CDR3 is TGTGCCAGCAGTGAATGGGCAGCGGTACGGAGCACAGATACGCAGTATTTT.